The rows below give T cell receptor beta chains drawn from one sample of a study of long-term antiretroviral therapy in people with HIV. Assay: immunoSEQ multiplex PCR; the TCRdb copy retains only in-frame clones and omits some. The sample holds 15,000 to 20,000 clones; approximately 95% are singletons and the top ten take around 1.5%. This specimen consisted of unsorted PBMCs, obtained less than 11 years after starting antiretroviral therapy. Source of these receptors: a man younger than 40 with HIV. Both conserved end residues are part of each CDR3. A D gene is named only where the DNA matches it firmly. Size is stated for part of the rows, as once, few or many counts, or as a class when the clone is expanded.

abundance	j_gene	v_gene	d_gene	CDR3aa	CDR3nt
-	TRBJ1-2	TRBV21-1	-	CASSKAVLRDRGDYGYTF	TGTGCCAGCAGCAAAGCGGTTCTCCGGGACAGGGGAGACTATGGCTACACCTTC
-	TRBJ2-1	TRBV6-4	-	CASSDSAGHLAEQFF	TGTGCCAGCAGTGACTCGGCAGGGCATCTAGCTGAGCAGTTCTTC
once	TRBJ2-3	TRBV7-8	TRBD2	CASSSRLAGGPTDTQYF	TGTGCCAGCAGCTCCCGACTAGCGGGGGGACCCACAGATACGCAGTATTTT
-	TRBJ2-6	TRBV7-3	TRBD1	CASSHPLQGVNVLTF	TGTGCCAGCAGCCACCCCCTCCAGGGGGTCAACGTCCTGACTTTC
-	TRBJ1-1	TRBV28	-	CASSLATGRGEAFF	TGTGCCAGCAGTTTAGCAACAGGGAGAGGTGAAGCTTTCTTT
-	TRBJ2-3	TRBV7-9	TRBD2	CASSFIVAGADTQYF	TGTGCCAGCAGCTTTATTGTAGCGGGGGCAGATACGCAGTATTTT
once	TRBJ1-4	TRBV5-4	TRBD1	CASSLGGQGNEKLFF	TGTGCCAGCAGCTTGGGGGGACAGGGGAATGAAAAACTGTTTTTT
few	TRBJ1-1	TRBV6-5	TRBD1	CASSGGTAHEAFF	TGTGCCAGCAGTGGCGGGACAGCTCATGAAGCTTTCTTT
-	TRBJ2-1	TRBV5-1	TRBD1	CASSLGTGEHNEQFF	TGCGCCAGCAGCTTGGGGACAGGGGAGCACAATGAGCAGTTCTTC
-	TRBJ1-1	TRBV18	-	CASSPISGTEAFF	TGTGCCAGCTCACCAATCTCGGGGACTGAAGCTTTCTTT
-	TRBJ1-6	TRBV19	-	CASTYARIDSPLHF	TGTGCCAGTACCTACGCTAGGATTGATTCACCCCTCCACTTT
-	TRBJ2-5	TRBV6-5	TRBD1	CASSYTPGQGRETQYF	TGTGCCAGCAGTTACACCCCGGGACAGGGGCGAGAGACCCAGTACTTC
-	TRBJ1-1	TRBV2	-	CASSWNTEAFF	TGTGCCAGCTCCTGGAACACTGAAGCTTTCTTT